The 14 T cell receptor beta chains presented below share a single source sample, sequenced in a study of blood T cell repertoires in COVID-19. Sequencing used immunoSEQ multiplex PCR; TCRdb keeps in-frame clones, though not all of them. The sample carries just over 250,000 clones, approximately 89% recorded once. The sample consisted of peripheral blood. These receptors all stem from a woman in her forties or fifties with acute or convalescent COVID-19.

The rearrangement joins TRBV10-3 to TRBJ1-2; D may be TRBD1 (5 bases). Germline lookup yields CDR1 ENHRY and CDR2 SYGVKD. Trimming pared 3 bases from V and 0 bases from J, leaving 17 bases between. This CDR3 has 17 residues. CDR3 protein: CAISDLGRQNTNYGYTF. The CDR3 DNA is TGTGCCATCAGTGATTTAGGGCGACAGAACACTAACTATGGCTACACCTTC.

The rearrangement joins TRBV5-1 to TRBJ1-3; D ambiguous. Trimming pared 4 bases from V and 2 bases from J, leaving 16 bases between. The CDR3 sequence is 16 residues long. Germline V gene data show CDR1 as SGHRS and CDR2 as YFSETQ. Here the CDR3 DNA reads TGCGCCAGCAGCCAAGGACCGGGAGGAGCTGGAAACACCATATATTTT. Its protein is CASSQGPGGAGNTIYF.

The rearrangement joins TRBV16 to TRBJ1-6; D is unresolved. Trimming stripped 9 bases from V and 1 base from J, with 4 bases between. Germline CDR1 KGHSY, CDR2 FQNENV. The CDR3 has 12 amino acids. The CDR3: CASQSYNSPLHF. The CDR3, as DNA: TGTGCCAGTCAGTCCTATAATTCACCCCTCCACTTT.

CDR3 sequence: CASSYFGGQGNEQFF. In DNA form, the CDR3 reads TGTGCCAGCAGTTACTTTGGGGGCCAGGGCAATGAGCAGTTCTTC. V is TRBV6-5 and J is TRBJ2-1; perhaps TRBD1 as D (6 bases). The CDR3 covers 15 residues. Germline loops: CDR1 MNHEY, CDR2 SVGAGI. V was cut by 1 base and J by 6 bases, with 13 bases left in between.

The rearrangement uses TRBV19 and TRBJ2-1; D uncertain. Trimming removed 5 bases at V and 10 bases at J, with 12 bases between. CDR3 size: 12 residues. Germline loops: CDR1 LNHDA, CDR2 SQIVND (reference sequence). CDR3 region: CASSPRLEEQFF. The DNA of the CDR3 is TGTGCCAGTAGTCCCCGACTGGAGGAGCAGTTCTTC. Using reference TRBV19 and TRBJ2-1 for the parts outside the CDR3, the full variable domain is DGGITQSPKYLFRKEGQNVTLSCEQNLNHDAMYWYRQDPGQGLRLIYYSQIVNDFQKGDIAEGYSVSREKKESFPLTVTSAQKNPTAFYLCASSPRLEEQFFGPGTRLTVL.

V and J are TRBV10-3 and TRBJ2-7, with TRBD2 matching 8 bases. V lost 6 bases, J lost 7 bases, and 8 bases stayed unmatched. The CDR3 contains 13 residues. Germline CDR1 ENHRY, CDR2 SYGVKD. DNA for the CDR3: TGTGCCATCAGGGATAGCGGGATGGGAGAGCAGTACTTC. It specifies CAIRDSGMGEQYF.

Only one count was recorded for this clone. The chain links TRBV10-3 to TRBJ1-1, with D unresolved. Germline CDR1 and CDR2: ENHRY and SYGVKD. This CDR3 is 13 amino acids long. Trimming removed 7 bases at V and 0 bases at J, with 9 bases between. CDR3 bases: TGTGCCATCATGTTATCGTTGAACACTGAAGCTTTCTTT. It yields the protein CAIMLSLNTEAFF.

The count of this clone is one. The rearrangement uses TRBV19 and TRBJ2-2; 8 bases are a match to TRBD2. V dropped 2 bases and J dropped 5; count of bases not matched to a gene: 7. Germline-derived CDR1 and CDR2 are LNHDA and SQIVND (reference sequence). This CDR3 contains 16 residues. The CDR3 loop is CASSIQASGSTGELFF. CDR3 DNA: TGTGCCAGTAGTATACAAGCCAGCGGGAGTACCGGGGAGCTGTTTTTT.

The chain couples TRBV11-3 to TRBJ1-3; D is perhaps TRBD1 (5 bases). Germline V gives CDR1 SGHNT, CDR2 YENEEA. V lost 2 bases, J lost 4 bases, and 9 bases lay in between. The CDR3 runs 14 residues. The DNA of the CDR3 is TGTGCCAGCAGCTTATCAGGGATCGGAAACACCATATATTTT. Encoded protein: CASSLSGIGNTIYF.

The chain recombines TRBV5-1 with TRBJ2-1, with D possibly being TRBD1 (5 bases). The CDR3 has 12 residues. The V gene's germline CDR1 is SGHRS and CDR2 YFSETQ. Between the trimmed V and J ends, which lost 3 bases and 9 bases, there was a span of 10 bases. CDR3 protein: CASSSDTGEQFF. DNA of the CDR3: TGCGCCAGCAGCTCGGACACAGGTGAGCAGTTCTTC.

The rearrangement uses TRBV10-3 and TRBJ2-1; tentative D call: TRBD1 (6 bases). The CDR3 loop spans 12 amino acids. The germline V and J ends were trimmed by 2 bases and 8 bases, with 7 bases remaining between them. Germline V gene sequence: CDR1 ENHRY, CDR2 SYGVKD. Here the CDR3 reads CAISERQDEQFF. The CDR3 DNA is TGTGCCATCAGTGAGCGACAGGATGAGCAGTTCTTC.

This clone was recorded a few times. The rearrangement uses TRBV15 and TRBJ1-1; D remains ambiguous. Trimming shortened V by 1 base and J by 4 bases, and 13 bases separated the two germline ends. In germline, CDR1 is LNHNV, CDR2 YYDKDF (reference sequence). The CDR3 consists of 15 residues. The CDR3 region is CATSRAGGYGTEAFF. CDR3 nucleotide sequence: TGTGCCACCAGCAGAGCGGGAGGCTACGGCACTGAAGCTTTCTTT.

The rearrangement links TRBV27 to TRBJ1-1; D is possibly TRBD1 (6 bases). Trimming cost V 1 base and J 1 base, with 7 bases left between them. In germline, CDR1 is MNHEY, CDR2 SMNVEV (reference sequence). There are 14 residues in the CDR3. CDR3 protein: CASSLWGQNTEAFF. The CDR3 nucleotides are TGTGCCAGCAGTTTATGGGGGCAGAACACTGAAGCTTTCTTT.

The V gene is TRBV7-3, the J gene TRBJ2-5; perhaps TRBD2 as D (5 bases). Germline CDR1 and CDR2: SGHTA and FQGTGA. The ends were cut back, 2 bases at V and 0 bases at J, with 13 bases in the middle. This CDR3 is 16 amino acids long. CDR3 sequence reads: CASSLGSGRYQETQYF. For the CDR3, the DNA is TGTGCCAGCAGCTTAGGGAGCGGACGGTACCAAGAGACCCAGTACTTC.